Presented here are 6 T cell receptor beta chains from one specimen sequenced in a study of T-cell memory formation after mild COVID-19. TCRdb redid the calling of the 5' RACE reads with MiXCR, one entry per CDR3 protein. Of fewer than 250,000 distinct CDR3 sequences listed, 15% were seen once; the top ten hold under 2.5%. Sequenced material: PBMCs or a T cell subset sorted from them (not recorded which). The receptor source for this set is an adult woman who had mild COVID-19 (a few samples of this study predate the infection). Cell type and time point are not known.

The chain employs TRBV30 and TRBJ1-5, with no clear D. The length of the CDR3 is 13 residues. CDR1 and CDR2 (germline): GTSNPN, SVGIG (reference sequence). Trimming took off 4 bases at V and 3 bases at J, with 10 bases between the two ends. CDR3 in DNA: TGTGCCTGGACCCCCGGGCCCAATCAGCCCCAGCATTTT. It translates to CAWTPGPNQPQHF.

This clonotype was detected a few times. This chain links TRBV12-3 or TRBV12-4 with TRBJ2-7; 13 nucleotides align to TRBD2. Unmatched junction bases numbered 4, after V lost 4 bases and J lost 4 bases. This CDR3 has 15 amino acids. This chain's CDR3 is CASSWGLAGTYEQYF. The CDR3 DNA follows: TGTGCCAGCAGTTGGGGACTAGCGGGGACTTACGAGCAGTACTTC.

In this sample, this clonotype turned up many times. The chain links TRBV12-3 or TRBV12-4 to TRBJ2-3; 7 nucleotides line up with TRBD2. The CDR3 is 13 residues long. J gave up 4 bases and V 5 bases, and 3 bases lay outside the gene matches. CDR3 DNA sequence: TGTGCCAGCAGTGCGGGAGAGGCAGATACGCAGTATTTT. This codes for CASSAGEADTQYF.

The rearrangement links TRBV7-6 to TRBJ2-1; D may be TRBD1 (5 bases). Looked up from germline, CDR1 is SGHVS and CDR2 is FNYEAQ. This CDR3 spans 13 amino acids. V was cut by 3 bases and J by 4 bases, with 7 bases left in between. In DNA form, the CDR3 reads TGTGCCAGCAGCTTCGACAGTTACAATGAGCAGTTCTTC. This sequence encodes CASSFDSYNEQFF.

This clonotype was observed a few times. The chain carries TRBV6-2 or TRBV6-3 and TRBJ2-6; D gene ambiguous. Trimming left V 8 bases short and J 7 bases short, with 9 bases between. The CDR3 spans 12 residues. Germline CDR1 reads MNHEY; CDR2 reads SVGEGT. The CDR3 DNA reads TGTGCCAGCCCTAGGGTAGCCAACGTCCTGACTTTC. As protein: CASPRVANVLTF.

This clonotype was detected ten times or more. This sequence joins TRBV5-1 and TRBJ2-1; 7 positions match TRBD1. Trimming took 0 bases from V and 8 from J; bases not matched to a gene: 5. Germline assignment: CDR1 SGHRS and CDR2 YFSETQ. This CDR3 has 14 residues. The chain's CDR3 is CASSLDGQDDEQFF. The CDR3 DNA reads as TGCGCCAGCAGCTTGGATGGACAGGACGATGAGCAGTTCTTC.